The present T cell receptor (beta chain) was sequenced within a study of cytomegalovirus exposure and HLA in healthy donors. Findings and limits, study-wide: In a later analysis, HLA-associated TCR beta chains were more clonally expanded than equally common others. Later work associated roughly 15,000 TCR beta sequences with HLA alleles at 0.05 false discovery rate. Sequencing artifact likely explains a cluster of highly shared sequence variants. Indistinguishability led to the exclusion of some V segments, TRBV6-2 and TRBV6-3 included.

Vbeta (60) and Jbeta (13) primers were used in the PCR. Generated by immunoSEQ multiplex PCR, the TCRdb table keeps only in-frame clones and is missing some. This table holds around 110,000 clones, 50% to 65% found once. Worth noting for this clone: Its antigen is unidentified.

This CDR3 has 14 amino acids. Per the germline V gene, CDR1 is MNHEY and CDR2 is SMNVEV (reference sequence). The V and J ends lost 6 bases and 0 bases respectively, with 11 bases between them. Sequencing was performed on PBMCs. The chain has TRBV27 and TRBJ1-2, with D hard to call. This receptor was obtained from a woman in her 40s in good health and CMV-seropositive. In DNA, the CDR3 is TGTGCCAGCAGCAAATATCAGGCTAACTATGGCTACACCTTC. This sequence encodes CASSKYQANYGYTF.